The source of this T cell receptor beta chain is a study of cytomegalovirus exposure and HLA in healthy donors. In the study overall: When fewer than 500 donors were genotyped, roughly four fifths of them were found to fall in the Caucasian-associated ancestry cluster.

This clone was seen only once. Its cognate antigen is unknown. Study findings and constraints: Donor immune exposure was known only as CMV serostatus. The investigators catalogued 164 TCR beta chains as cytomegalovirus-associated.

PCR used 60 Vbeta primers and 13 Jbeta primers. Profiling relied on immunoSEQ multiplex PCR, and the TCRdb table lists in-frame clones only, not all of them. The sample contains 140,000 or so clones, around 80% of which appear only once. Germline V lookup: CDR1 SGHTA, CDR2 FQGNSA. CDR3 length: 17 amino acids. V was pared by 5 bases and J by 2 bases, with 20 bases between. The V call is TRBV7-2, the J call TRBJ2-3; TRBD2 might be the D (6 bases). The specimen was PBMCs. The sequence was obtained from a woman aged 30 to 39 in good health and CMV-seronegative. Written as DNA, the CDR3 is TGTGCCAGCAGCCTGACTAGTTTGGGGATTCACACAGATACGCAGTATTTT. Translated, it gives CASSLTSLGIHTDTQYF.